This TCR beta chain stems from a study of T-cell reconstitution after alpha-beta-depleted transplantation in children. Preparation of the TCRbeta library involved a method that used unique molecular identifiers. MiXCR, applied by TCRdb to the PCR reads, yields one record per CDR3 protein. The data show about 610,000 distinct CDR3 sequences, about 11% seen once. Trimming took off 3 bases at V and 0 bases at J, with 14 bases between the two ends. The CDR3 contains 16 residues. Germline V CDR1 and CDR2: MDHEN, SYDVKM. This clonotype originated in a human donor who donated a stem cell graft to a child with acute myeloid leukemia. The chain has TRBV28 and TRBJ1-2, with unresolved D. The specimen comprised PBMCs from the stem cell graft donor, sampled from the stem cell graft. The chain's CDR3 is CASSFIGLKANYGYTF. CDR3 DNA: TGTGCCAGCAGTTTTATAGGTTTGAAAGCTAACTATGGCTACACCTTC.